These T cell receptor beta chains were read from a single sample in a study of response to subunit inactivated influenza vaccine. TCRdb redid the calling of the RT-PCR reads with MiXCR, one entry per CDR3 protein. This table has hundreds of thousands of distinct CDR3 sequences, 15% to 19% appearing once. The source material was PBMCs from blood, sampled about 12 days after vaccination. The receptors come from a man aged 50 to 60 who received an inactivated influenza vaccine. The conserved cysteine and the conserved F or W are not part of the CDR3 here.

v_call cdr3_aa
TRBV6-2/TRBV6-3 ASSYREQGADTGELF
TRBV18 ASSSPGSGYT
TRBV18 ASSPPSENIQY
TRBV7-2 ASSLAGTREETQY
TRBV28 ASTIPRGGRTEAF
TRBV5-6 ASSHIAGRVTDTQY
TRBV20-1 SATRDRVYEQY
TRBV29-1 SVRSTEAF
TRBV5-6 ASSYQQSTDTQY
TRBV3-1 ASSSQDRIFFF
TRBV10-3 AISVGTASYEQY
TRBV20-1 SARGINTEAF
TRBV7-2 ASSLVDYNSPLH
TRBV13 ASSTTGGRALAGNLNEQF
TRBV4-2 ASSLSTGQYYGYT
TRBV20-1 SARDLVAGAWETQY
TRBV20-1 SARDRVGGYYEQY
TRBV11-2 ASTLGTGVEQF
TRBV6-5 ASSYYREPNEKLF
TRBV20-1 SARVGGQGRGYAY
TRBV10-3 AISESKVVNEQF
TRBV6-5 ASSYSKFDSLGEQY
TRBV7-9 ASSRLGQGNIQY
TRBV11-2 ASSYIMVLSNEQF
TRBV6-2/TRBV6-3 ASRGSGFNEKLF
TRBV30 AWSGSGTGRQPQH
TRBV4-3 ASSQGGGPTGELF
TRBV11-2 ASSLEGFGGIAKNIQY
TRBV7-9 ASRPPTMQGLFSPLH
TRBV29-1 SAVQRAYNEQF
TRBV20-1 SADARDRSTDTQY
TRBV7-8 SSEAGPPDTQY
TRBV12-3/TRBV12-4 ASSPSESSYNEQF
TRBV5-6 ASSFGTGIQPQH
TRBV6-1 ATASGRNSYEQY
TRBV28 ASRGTGVVSPLH
TRBV6-5 ASGPSGNTIY
TRBV4-3 ASSQAGTLNEQY
TRBV29-1 SVGADRGSKF
TRBV20-1 SARDRLAITGELF
TRBV2 ARGVENNQPQH
TRBV7-9 ASSLEMRPTNEKLF
TRBV10-2 ASKPPLAGTDTQY
TRBV29-1 SAHRPAGSTDTQY
TRBV7-3 ASSLKGAGANVLT
TRBV29-1 SVLGRLEETQY
TRBV29-1 SVDSAGVNEQF
TRBV21-1 ASSTPSGEEGEQF
TRBV19 ASSTTSYSNQPQH
TRBV6-2/TRBV6-3 ATLRGDNTGELF
TRBV12-3/TRBV12-4 ASSVNKAYEQY
TRBV5-1 ASSPAGTLGNYGYS
TRBV7-9 ASSLIAGGALTGTQY
TRBV29-1 SVVLAGGSNEQF
TRBV29-1 SVRGRQGIHEQY